These 9 T cell receptor beta chains originate from one sample sequenced in a study of blood T cell repertoires in COVID-19 (dated by TCRdb to the early 2020s). The library was produced with the immunoSEQ multiplex PCR assay. TCRdb holds this immuneACCESS table with in-frame rearrangements only. Some clones are missing; in checked studies, unresolved V genes explain under half, and the rest has no known cause. Present in this sample are around 300,000 clones, just under 90% of which were seen just once. In total, the top ten clones hold 3.5% to 4.5% of the sample. Material for sequencing was peripheral blood. The source of these receptors is a woman in her thirties or forties with acute or convalescent COVID-19.

The rearrangement uses TRBV30 and TRBJ1-2; D gene ambiguous. Germline CDR1 GTSNPN, CDR2 SVGIG (reference sequence). Between the trimmed V and J ends, which lost 2 bases and 9 bases, there was a span of 13 bases. The CDR3 extends over 12 amino acids. The CDR3 is CAWSPHGESYTF. In DNA, the CDR3 is TGTGCCTGGAGTCCCCACGGGGAAAGCTACACCTTC.

The V gene is TRBV30, the J gene TRBJ2-5; 8 bases are a match to TRBD2. This CDR3 is built from 13 residues. V lost 2 bases, J lost 6 bases, and 5 bases stayed unmatched. From germline, CDR1 is GTSNPN and CDR2 SVGIG (reference sequence). As DNA, the CDR3 is TGTGCCTGGAGTTCAGCGGGGGCGAAGACCCAGTACTTC. Protein product: CAWSSAGAKTQYF.

The chain couples TRBV15 to TRBJ2-3, with D possibly TRBD2 on 6 matching bases. V shed 0 bases and J shed 0 bases, with 16 bases lying between them. CDR1 and CDR2 from the germline V gene are LNHNV and YYDKDF (reference sequence). The CDR3 sequence is 18 residues long. The CDR3 is CATSRDRGTSPSTDTQYF. Here the CDR3 DNA reads TGTGCCACCAGCAGAGATCGGGGGACTTCGCCCAGCACAGATACGCAGTATTTT.

The chain uses TRBV21-1 and TRBJ1-1; TRBD1, the D gene given by the table, was not confirmed from the DNA. TRBV21-1 is described as a pseudogene. This CDR3 has 16 residues. The CDR3 nucleotides are TGTGCCAGCAGCCAACAGGGTAAGATGGGTGACACTGAAGCTTTCTTT. It codes for CASSQQGKMGDTEAFF.

The chain recombines TRBV5-4 with TRBJ1-3; D remains unclear. The CDR3 runs 15 residues. V lost 6 bases to trimming and J lost 4 bases, with 17 bases between them. CDR1 is SGHNT and CDR2 is YYREEE in the germline V gene (reference sequence). The CDR3: CASTNRDAWGNTIYF. CDR3 in DNA: TGTGCCAGCACCAACCGAGATGCGTGGGGAAACACCATATATTTT.

The chain uses TRBV6-6 and TRBJ1-5; unclear D gene. The CDR3 is made up of 13 amino acids. V lost 5 bases, J lost 8 bases, and 13 bases lay in between. Germline V gives CDR1 MNHNY, CDR2 SVGAGI (reference sequence). The CDR3 region is CASSPSVIEPQHF. The CDR3, as DNA: TGTGCCAGCAGTCCCTCAGTAATTGAGCCCCAGCATTTT.

The chain links TRBV6-6 to TRBJ1-1; the D gene is possibly TRBD1 (5 bases). V lost 0 bases to trimming and J lost 1 base, with 9 bases between them. The germline CDR1 and CDR2 sequences are MNHNY and SVGAGI (reference sequence). The CDR3 has 15 amino acids. CDR3 nucleotides: TGTGCCAGCAGTTACTCTGCGGGGGGGAACACTGAAGCTTTCTTT. Translated: CASSYSAGGNTEAFF.

The chain couples TRBV5-1 to TRBJ1-1; TRBD1 is a possible D gene (6 bases). Germline CDR1 and CDR2: SGHRS and YFSETQ. The V end was cut by 0 bases, the J end by 3 bases, with 12 bases between. This CDR3 has 15 residues. The chain's CDR3 is CASSLVPRGDTEAFF. The DNA for the CDR3 is TGCGCCAGCAGCTTGGTCCCCAGGGGAGACACTGAAGCTTTCTTT.

The chain has TRBV2 and TRBJ1-4; possibly TRBD1 for D (6 bases). With 3 bases removed from V and 5 bases from J, the gap between germline ends came to 16 bases. The CDR3 is made up of 16 amino acids. Germline V lookup: CDR1 SNHLY, CDR2 FYNNEI. The CDR3, as DNA: TGTGCCAGCAGTGAGGGCAGGGGCCCCGTAAATGAAAAACTGTTTTTT. Translating it yields CASSEGRGPVNEKLFF.